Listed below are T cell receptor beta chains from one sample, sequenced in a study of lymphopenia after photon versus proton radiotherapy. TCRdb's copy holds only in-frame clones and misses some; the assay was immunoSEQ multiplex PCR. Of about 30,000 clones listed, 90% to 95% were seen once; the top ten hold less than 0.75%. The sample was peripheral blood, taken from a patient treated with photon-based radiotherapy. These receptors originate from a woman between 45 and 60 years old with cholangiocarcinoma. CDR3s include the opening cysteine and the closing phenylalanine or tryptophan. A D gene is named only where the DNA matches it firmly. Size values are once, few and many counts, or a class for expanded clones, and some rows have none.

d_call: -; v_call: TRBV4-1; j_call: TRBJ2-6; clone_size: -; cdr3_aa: CASSQGGQFISSGANVLTF; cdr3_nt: TGCGCCAGCAGCCAAGGGGGCCAGTTTATCAGCTCTGGGGCCAACGTCCTGACTTTC
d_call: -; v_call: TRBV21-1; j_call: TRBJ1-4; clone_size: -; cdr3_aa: CASSGRGLDVF; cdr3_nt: TGTGCCAGCAGCGGCCGGGGCCTAGACGTTTTT
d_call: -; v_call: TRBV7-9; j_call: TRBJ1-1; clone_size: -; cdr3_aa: CASSLRGALGEAFF; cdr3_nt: TGTGCCAGCAGCCTACGAGGGGCGTTAGGTGAAGCTTTCTTT
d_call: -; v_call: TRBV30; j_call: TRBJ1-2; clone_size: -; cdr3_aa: CAWSNGGRPYTF; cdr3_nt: TGTGCCTGGAGTAACGGGGGAAGACCCTACACCTTC
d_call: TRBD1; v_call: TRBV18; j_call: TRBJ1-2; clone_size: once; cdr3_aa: CASSPDRASNYGYTF; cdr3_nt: TGTGCCAGCTCGCCCGACAGGGCCTCAAACTATGGCTACACCTTC
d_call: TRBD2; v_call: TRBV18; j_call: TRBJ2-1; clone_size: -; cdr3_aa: CASSRNSGDSRNEQFF; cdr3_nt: TGTGCCAGCTCACGCAATAGCGGGGATTCGAGAAATGAGCAGTTCTTC
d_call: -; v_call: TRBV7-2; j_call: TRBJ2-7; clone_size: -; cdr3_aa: CASSLVRGNYEQYF; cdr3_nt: TGTGCCAGCAGCTTAGTGAGAGGAAACTACGAGCAGTACTTC
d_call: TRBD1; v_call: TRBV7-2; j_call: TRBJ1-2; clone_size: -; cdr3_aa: CASRSQGETYGYTF; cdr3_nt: TGTGCCAGCAGATCACAGGGGGAGACCTATGGCTACACCTTC
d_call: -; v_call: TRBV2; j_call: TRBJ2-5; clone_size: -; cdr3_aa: CASKFAGRETQYF; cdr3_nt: TGTGCCAGCAAGTTTGCGGGGAGGGAGACCCAGTACTTC
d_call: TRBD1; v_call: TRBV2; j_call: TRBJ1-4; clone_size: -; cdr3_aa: CASKGQPNEKLFF; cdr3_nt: TGTGCCAGCAAGGGACAGCCAAATGAAAAACTGTTTTTT
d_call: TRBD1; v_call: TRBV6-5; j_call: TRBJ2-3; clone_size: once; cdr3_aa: CASRTGDRGTDTQYF; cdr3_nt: TGTGCCAGCAGGACGGGGGACAGGGGCACAGATACGCAGTATTTT
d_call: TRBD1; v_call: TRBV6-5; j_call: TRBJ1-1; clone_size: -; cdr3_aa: CASSLDRAEAFF; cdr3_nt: TGTGCCAGCAGCTTAGACAGGGCCGAAGCTTTCTTT
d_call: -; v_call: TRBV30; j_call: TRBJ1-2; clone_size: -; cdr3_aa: CAWALGPAGYTF; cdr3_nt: TGTGCCTGGGCTTTGGGGCCCGCTGGCTACACCTTC
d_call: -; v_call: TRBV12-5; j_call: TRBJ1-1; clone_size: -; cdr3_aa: CASGLVPLKTEAFF; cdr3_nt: TGTGCTAGTGGTTTGGTACCTTTGAAAACTGAAGCTTTCTTT
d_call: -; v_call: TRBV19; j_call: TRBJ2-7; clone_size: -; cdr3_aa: CASSPPASEQYF; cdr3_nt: TGTGCCAGTAGTCCTCCCGCGTCCGAGCAGTACTTC
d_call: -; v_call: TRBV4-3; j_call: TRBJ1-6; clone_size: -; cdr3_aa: CASSQDFLKGNSPLHF; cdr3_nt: TGCGCCAGCAGCCAAGATTTTCTGAAGGGTAATTCACCCCTCCACTTT
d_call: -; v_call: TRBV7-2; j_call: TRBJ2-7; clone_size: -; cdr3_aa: CASSFRDYSYEQYF; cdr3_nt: TGTGCCAGCAGCTTCAGGGATTACTCCTACGAGCAGTACTTC
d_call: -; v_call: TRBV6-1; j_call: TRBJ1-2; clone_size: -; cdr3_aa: CASSEIGRAHGYTF; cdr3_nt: TGTGCCAGCAGTGAAATTGGCAGGGCACATGGCTACACCTTC
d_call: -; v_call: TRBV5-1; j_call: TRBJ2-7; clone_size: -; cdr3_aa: CASSLDPGSTGDYEQYF; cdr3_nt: TGCGCCAGCAGCTTGGATCCGGGCAGCACGGGGGACTACGAGCAGTACTTC
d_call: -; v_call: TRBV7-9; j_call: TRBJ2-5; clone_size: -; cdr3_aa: CASSFNKETQYF; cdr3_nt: TGTGCCAGCAGCTTTAATAAGGAGACCCAGTACTTC
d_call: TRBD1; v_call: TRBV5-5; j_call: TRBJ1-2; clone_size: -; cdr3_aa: CASSLGQGNYGYTF; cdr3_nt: TGTGCCAGCAGCTTGGGACAGGGGAACTATGGCTACACCTTC
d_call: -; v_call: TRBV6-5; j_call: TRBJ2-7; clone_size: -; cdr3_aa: CASSPGQPYEQYF; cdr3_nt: TGTGCCAGCAGTCCGGGACAACCCTACGAGCAGTACTTC
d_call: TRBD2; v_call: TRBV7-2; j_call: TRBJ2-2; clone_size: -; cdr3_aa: CASSYRTSGGPGELFF; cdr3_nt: TGTGCCAGCAGCTATCGGACTAGCGGGGGCCCCGGGGAGCTGTTTTTT
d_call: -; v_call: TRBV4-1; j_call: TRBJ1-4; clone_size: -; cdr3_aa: CASSQGRGARPGKLFF; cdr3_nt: TGCGCCAGCAGCCAAGGGCGAGGGGCTCGGCCGGGAAAACTGTTTTTT
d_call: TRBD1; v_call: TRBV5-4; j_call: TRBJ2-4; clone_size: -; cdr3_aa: CASSSKQGRENIQYF; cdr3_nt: TGTGCCAGCAGCTCGAAACAGGGGCGGGAAAACATTCAGTACTTC
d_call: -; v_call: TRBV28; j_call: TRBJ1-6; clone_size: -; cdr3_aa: CASSSPTGFGSPLHF; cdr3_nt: TGTGCCAGCAGTTCTCCTACAGGGTTCGGCTCACCCCTCCACTTT
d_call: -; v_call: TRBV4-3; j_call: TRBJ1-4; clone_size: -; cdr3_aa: CASSPTGLREKLFF; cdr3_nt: TGCGCCAGCAGCCCCACAGGGTTACGCGAAAAACTGTTTTTT
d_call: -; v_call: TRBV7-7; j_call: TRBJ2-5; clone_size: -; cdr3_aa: CASSPQGLSETQYF; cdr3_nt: TGTGCCAGCAGCCCCCAGGGCCTGAGCGAGACCCAGTACTTC
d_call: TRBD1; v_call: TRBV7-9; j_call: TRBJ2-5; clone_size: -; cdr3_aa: CASSLGDRVPETQYF; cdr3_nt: TGTGCCAGCAGCTTAGGGGACAGGGTTCCAGAGACCCAGTACTTC
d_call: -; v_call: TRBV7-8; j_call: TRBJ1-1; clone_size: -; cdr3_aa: CASSSLDRNTEAFF; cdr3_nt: TGTGCCAGCAGCTCCTTGGACAGAAACACTGAAGCTTTCTTT
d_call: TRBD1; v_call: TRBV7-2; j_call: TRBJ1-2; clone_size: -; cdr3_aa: CASSPDRDWYGYTF; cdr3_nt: TGTGCCAGCAGCCCAGACAGGGATTGGTATGGCTACACCTTC
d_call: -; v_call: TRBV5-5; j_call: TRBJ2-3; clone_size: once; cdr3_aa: CASSNYSMGADTQYF; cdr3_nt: TGTGCCAGCAGCAACTATTCTATGGGAGCAGATACGCAGTATTTT
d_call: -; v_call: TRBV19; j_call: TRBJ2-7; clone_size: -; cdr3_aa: CASSIDLAGSNEQYF; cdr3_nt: TGTGCCAGTAGTATAGATTTGGCGGGGTCTAACGAGCAGTACTTC